This paragraph covers one T cell receptor (beta chain) sequence. Antigen: not known. These data belong to a study of cytomegalovirus exposure and HLA in healthy donors. General study results and limits: Later examination showed HLA-associated TCR beta chains had greater clonal expansion than equally common others. The study put 150 to 200 TCR beta chains on its list as cytomegalovirus-associated. High sensitivity and specificity were reportedly achieved when the classifier diagnosed cytomegalovirus status.

With 60 Vbeta and 13 Jbeta primers, the PCR was carried out. Clones were read by immunoSEQ multiplex PCR, and TCRdb kept only the in-frame ones, dropping some. The sample holds under 140,000 clones, over 60% seen once. The CDR3 length is 16 residues. Per the germline V gene, CDR1 is KGHSH and CDR2 is LQKENI. V was clipped by 4 bases and J by 1 base; unmatched bases: 5. V is TRBV18 and J is TRBJ1-1; 11 nucleotides align to TRBD1. Specimen: PBMCs. This clonotype was sampled from a woman in her sixties or seventies in good health and CMV-seropositive. The CDR3 here is CASSLNGQGANTEAFF. CDR3 coding DNA: TGTGCCAGCTCACTTAATGGACAGGGGGCGAACACTGAAGCTTTCTTT.